This TCR beta chain was sequenced in a study of blood T cells in healthy people across ages (dated by TCRdb to about 2015). For context, the study as a whole: In model experiments, roughly one uniquely barcoded TCR beta cDNA molecule per two T cells was captured by template switching. The study analyzed two additional independent replicas of 1 million unique cDNA reads from the same blood draw for two donors, one aged 18 to 30 and one aged 80 or older. To track age-related changes in TCR beta repertoire diversity, the study relied on deep sequencing normalized with unique cDNA molecular identifiers. Donors were grouped into four age groups: young (average approximately 15 years), middle-aged (39), aged (around 66) and long-lived (just over 80). Overall study outcomes, separate from this receptor: Since profiling was done on bulk unsorted PBMCs, naive and antigen-experienced compartments could not be conclusively compared. Compared with the aged group, the long-lived group had more naive CD4+ T cells, fewer expanded clones and increased TCR diversity, suggesting age selection. Donor CMV infection status was unknown, potentially confounding age-related changes in expanded clonotypes. As age increased, observed TCR beta diversity per million T cells dropped in a roughly linear way, and a significant reduction was already evident by age around 41. Estimates of total diversity based on one million sequenced T cells were regarded as lower bounds and as underestimates. The percentage of naive T cells measured by flow cytometry correlated strongly with observed TCR beta diversity.

Per the germline V gene, LGHNA is the CDR1 and YSLEER is the CDR2. Trimming removed 4 bases from V and 5 bases from J, leaving 11 bases between the germline ends. Reading from cysteine to phenylalanine, the CDR3 counts 13 amino acids. The kept DNA is CDR3 alone, 39 bases in frame from the first base. The library was built by means of 5' RACE. TCRdb records Illumina HiSeq 2500 as the sequencer. A second PCR of about 6 to 12 cycles was run with a J-beta primer mix and a sample-barcoded 5' primer. A unique molecular identifier was introduced onto each TCR beta cDNA molecule by a template-switch 5' adaptor carrying 12 random nucleotides. Each sample yielded at least 2.5 million CDR3-containing paired-end reads. First-strand cDNA was synthesized from all RNA with the Mint cDNA synthesis kit, primed by a TRBC-specific oligonucleotide. After uracil-DNA glycosylase treatment, a first 18-cycle PCR used universal primers M1SS and BC2_uni_R on all cDNA. On the study's bioinformatics: For normalization, 1 million high-quality reads were randomly selected from each sample, with every read carrying a distinct molecular identifier. Reads with shared molecular identifiers were discarded instead of being binned into consensus sequences. MiTCR, with a Q25 quality threshold and the strictest error-elimination algorithm, was used for CDR3 identification, clonotype clustering and error correction. A nonparametric unseen species model with Euler transformation was used to estimate a lower bound on total TCR beta diversity. The public sequencing data were trimmed at Q25 with fastp and processed into clonotypes with MiXCR by TCRdb, which kept only in-frame beta chains. Under each unique CDR3 protein, matching rows form one entry showing the most common genes and DNA. For this entry, the V and J calls and clone size follow TCRdb and not the study's own pipeline. Counted in this sample were over 700,000 distinct CDR3 sequences; around 25% of them appeared once. The leading ten clones occupy more than 8% of the sample.

This clonotype has just a few counts. Its specific antigen is unknown. No quality values exist for individual bases; no much larger clone is one base distant. The donors were roughly 39 Caucasian individuals from Russia, aged roughly 6 to 95 years, who were systemically healthy. About 10 milliliters of peripheral blood were drawn from each donor into EDTA-treated Vacutainer tubes. Ficoll-Paque density-gradient centrifugation was used to isolate PBMCs, with at least 6.5 million per sample. Trizol reagent was used to extract total RNA from PBMCs, with at least 5 micrograms per sample. For every donor, flow cytometry on a PBMC aliquot measured the percentage of naive CD45RAhigh/CD27high T cells. This sample also appeared in a second study, on T cells of mothers and their children. As described in the second report: Nine systemically healthy Caucasian individuals, comprising three mothers and their six children, were included as donors. cDNA synthesis consumed the entire amount of extracted RNA, loaded at around 1.5 ug RNA in each 15 ul reaction. Sample barcodes and 2-4 random nucleotides were added via the M1S primer in the second PCR. More than 8 million TCR beta CDR3 reads were obtained from each mother, and some 3.3 million reads were obtained from each child. In both related and unrelated pairs, thymic selection shapes the output of TCR recombination in a similar way, with inherited differences having only a minor effect. Normalized repertoire overlap was always found to be slightly, but never significantly, higher in related mother-child pairs than in unrelated mother-child pairs. Persistent microchimeric T cell clones were not detected, at a sensitivity of around 100 clones per million clonotypes. Deep NGS was used in the study to compare the TCR beta repertoires of mothers and children and to look for features that separate related mother-child pairs from unrelated individuals. Mothers averaged roughly 36 +/- 4 years of age and children averaged approximately 11 +/- 4 years. After adapter ligation with NEBNext reagents, the libraries were sequenced on Illumina HiSeq 2000 with 100+100 nt paired-end reads. To prevent cross-contamination, the mother and child libraries were prepared one month apart and sequenced in separate runs. For each donor, somewhere between 500,000 and 2,000,000 distinct TCR beta clonotypes were identified. Naive TCR beta clonotypes were estimated from low-frequency clonotypes matched to each donor's FACS-determined naive share, without sorting.

The TCR comes from a boy aged 5-17 years in good health. The V and J genes are TRBV4-3 and TRBJ1-2, with no confidently assigned D gene. The sample consisted of blood. The base sequence is TGCGCCAGCAGCCCTGATCTTAAGTATGGCTACACCTTC. Its protein is CASSPDLKYGYTF.